These 17 T cell receptor beta chains were sequenced from one sample in a study of cytotoxic CD8 clonotypes in ibrutinib-treated CLL. Clones were read by immunoSEQ multiplex PCR, and TCRdb kept only the in-frame ones, dropping some. Among a few hundred thousand clones listed, 67% were seen once. This material consisted of PBMCs, taken after 36 months of ibrutinib treatment. These receptor sequences come from a human donor with chronic lymphocytic leukemia.

This clone was observed a few times. The chain carries TRBV7-6 and TRBJ1-2; 7 bases align to TRBD1. Germline V gene data show CDR1 as SGHVS and CDR2 as FNYEAQ. The length of the CDR3 is 13 residues. Germline trimming cut 5 bases from V and 4 bases from J; bases unmatched to any gene: 4. CDR3 sequence reads: CASSPGTAYGYTF. The DNA for the CDR3 is TGTGCCAGCAGCCCAGGGACAGCCTATGGCTACACCTTC.

The CDR3 loop is CASSLWDRDETQYF. In DNA, the CDR3 is TGTGCCAGCAGTTTATGGGACAGGGATGAGACCCAGTACTTC. The gene calls are TRBV28 and TRBJ2-5, with 8 bases aligning to TRBD1. Germline assignment: CDR1 MDHEN and CDR2 SYDVKM. This CDR3 has 14 amino acids. Unmatched junction bases numbered 2, after V lost 0 bases and J lost 5 bases. Filled out from reference TRBV28 and TRBJ2-5, the complete variable domain reads DVKVTQSSRYLVKRTGEKVFLECVQDMDHENMFWYRQDPGLGLRLIYFSYDVKMKEKGDIPEGYSVSREKKERFSLILESASTNQTSMYLCASSLWDRDETQYFGPGTRLLVL.

The chain is built from TRBV2 and TRBJ1-2; D remains unclear. The CDR3 contains 13 residues. The germline V gene has CDR1 SNHLY and CDR2 FYNNEI. Trimming stripped 8 bases from V and 8 bases from J, with 18 bases between. In DNA form, the CDR3 reads TGTGCCAGCCGTGGTTCACCCCTCGAAGGCTACACCTTC. Amino acid sequence: CASRGSPLEGYTF.

The chain has TRBV11-2 and TRBJ1-2; no clear D gene. In germline, CDR1 is SGHAT, CDR2 FQNNGV. Trimming left V 1 base short and J 4 bases short, with 7 bases between. The CDR3 runs to 13 residues. This CDR3 is CASSLVGAYGYTF. CDR3 bases: TGTGCCAGCAGCTTAGTGGGTGCCTATGGCTACACCTTC.

The chain carries TRBV10-3 and TRBJ1-2; possibly TRBD1 for D (5 bases). Germline CDR1 ENHRY, CDR2 SYGVKD. This CDR3 has 13 amino acids. V was pared by 6 bases and J by 4 bases, with 12 bases between. The CDR3 here is CAISVTEIYGYTF. Written as DNA, the CDR3 is TGTGCCATCAGCGTGACAGAAATCTATGGCTACACCTTC.

The table lists this clone with a few counts. V and J are TRBV4-1 and TRBJ1-1; D unclear. Germline V lookup: CDR1 MGHRA, CDR2 YSYEKL. The CDR3 totals 12 residues. V shed 7 bases and J shed 11 bases, with 17 bases lying between them. CDR3 coding DNA: TGCGCCAGCACGAATCTAAAGGGTGAGGCTTTCTTT. Residues: CASTNLKGEAFF.

V is TRBV27 and J is TRBJ1-2; D perhaps matches TRBD1 (5 bases). Germline V gene lookup returns CDR1 MNHEY and CDR2 SMNVEV (reference sequence). This CDR3 spans 11 amino acids. CDR3 amino acids: CRGAGHAVYTF. CDR3 coding DNA: TGTCGCGGGGCAGGCCATGCGGTGTACACCTTC.

The chain links TRBV7-8 to TRBJ2-1; D is undetermined. Trimming shortened V by 3 bases and J by 15 bases, and 12 bases separated the two germline ends. Germline-derived CDR1 and CDR2 are SGHVS and FQNEAQ. The CDR3 consists of 11 residues. As DNA, the CDR3 is TGTGCCAGCAGCTTGGGCGGTCCGGGGTTCTTC. As protein: CASSLGGPGFF.

Concerning this clone itself: This CDR3 is also generated by other DNA sequences in the sample. The chain links TRBV5-1 to TRBJ2-7; D unresolved. V was pared by 0 bases and J by 3 bases, with 4 bases between. Germline values: CDR1 SGHRS, CDR2 YFSETQ. This CDR3 is built from 12 residues. CDR3 sequence: CASSLDGYEQYF. The CDR3 coding sequence is TGCGCCAGCAGCTTGGATGGCTACGAGCAGTACTTC. Combining the CDR3 with reference TRBV5-1 and TRBJ2-7 gives the whole variable domain KAGVTQTPRYLIKTRGQQVTLSCSPISGHRSVSWYQQTPGQGLQFLFEYFSETQRNKGNFPGRFSGRQFSNSRSEMNVSTLELGDSALYLCASSLDGYEQYFGPGTRLTVT.

The CDR3 is CASRRDISSTDTQYF. The CDR3, as DNA: TGTGCCAGCAGGAGGGACATCTCTAGCACAGATACGCAGTATTTT. The chain couples TRBV2 to TRBJ2-3; a weak D match, TRBD1 (6 bases). V was cut by 6 bases and J by 0 bases, with 13 bases left in between. Germline values: CDR1 SNHLY, CDR2 FYNNEI. The CDR3 spans 15 residues.

The genes are TRBV6-5 and TRBJ2-5; D is perhaps TRBD1 (6 bases). This CDR3 contains 15 residues. The V gene lost 0 bases and the J gene lost 5 bases, with 13 bases spanning the gap. The germline V gene encodes CDR1 MNHEY and CDR2 SVGAGI. CDR3 in amino acids: CASSYSTGTLETQYF. CDR3 sequence (DNA): TGTGCCAGCAGTTACTCCACCGGGACATTGGAGACCCAGTACTTC.

The V gene is TRBV5-6, the J gene TRBJ1-5, with D uncertain. Germline CDR1 is SGHDT and CDR2 is YYEEEE. The CDR3 is made up of 12 amino acids. V was pared by 1 base and J by 6 bases, with 5 bases between. In DNA, the CDR3 is TGTGCCAGCAGCTTGCTAGGTCAGCCCCAGCATTTT. Translated: CASSLLGQPQHF.

This chain joins TRBV29-1 and TRBJ2-2; D perhaps matches TRBD1 (6 bases). This CDR3 is 12 amino acids long. Trimming removed 8 bases from V and 3 bases from J, with 10 bases in between. CDR1 is SQVTM and CDR2 is ANQGSEA in the germline V gene. CDR3 in amino acids: CSIQGYTGELFF. CDR3 nucleotides: TGCAGCATACAGGGTTACACCGGGGAGCTGTTTTTT.

The genes are TRBV7-2 and TRBJ2-7, with TRBD1 matching over 7 bases. J was trimmed by 12 bases and V by 4 bases; bases with no gene match: 6. Germline V gene lookup returns CDR1 SGHTA and CDR2 FQGNSA. The CDR3 runs to 11 residues. The CDR3 DNA follows: TGTGCCAGCAGCTCCGACAGGGCCTCGTACTTC. Translating gives CASSSDRASYF. The full variable domain, in which reference TRBV7-2 and TRBJ2-7 provide the parts outside the CDR3, is GAGVSQSPSNKVTEKGKDVELRCDPISGHTALYWYRQSLGQGLEFLIYFQGNSAPDKSGLPSDRFSAERTGGSVSTLTIQRTQQEDSAVYLCASSSDRASYFGPGTRLTVT.

CDR3 DNA sequence: TGTGCCAGCAGCGTAATCGACAGTACGAACTACGAGCAGTACTTC. It is translated as CASSVIDSTNYEQYF. This chain joins TRBV7-2 and TRBJ2-7; TRBD1 is a possible D gene (5 bases). The CDR3 sequence is 15 residues long. Between the trimmed V and J ends, which lost 5 bases and 3 bases, there was a span of 17 bases. CDR1 and CDR2 (germline): SGHTA, FQGNSA. Supplemented by reference TRBV7-2 and TRBJ2-7, the full variable domain reads GAGVSQSPSNKVTEKGKDVELRCDPISGHTALYWYRQSLGQGLEFLIYFQGNSAPDKSGLPSDRFSAERTGGSVSTLTIQRTQQEDSAVYLCASSVIDSTNYEQYFGPGTRLTVT.

The chain has TRBV5-6 and TRBJ1-2; a possible D gene is TRBD1 (5 bases). There are 14 residues in the CDR3. Germline-derived CDR1 and CDR2 are SGHDT and YYEEEE. V lost 4 bases to trimming and J lost 4 bases, with 14 bases between them. CDR3 nucleotide sequence: TGTGCCAGCAGCCTGAGGGACGGGTTCTATGGCTACACCTTC. Translation: CASSLRDGFYGYTF.

V is TRBV6-6 and J is TRBJ2-3, with 13 bases lining up with TRBD2. CDR3 length equals 15 residues. Per the germline V gene, CDR1 is MNHNY and CDR2 is SVGAGI (reference sequence). The junction had 3 bases not matched to a gene; V was cut back by 7 bases and J by 2 bases. CDR3 nucleotides: TGTGCCAGCACGACTAGCGGGGGGTCCACAGATACGCAGTATTTT. Translated: CASTTSGGSTDTQYF.